These 14 T cell receptor beta chains were all obtained from the same sample, sequenced in a study of blood T cell repertoires in COVID-19. Measured with immunoSEQ multiplex PCR; TCRdb has only the in-frame clones, and not every one. The sample lists about 260,000 clones, around 93% occurring once. The source material was PBMCs or T cells enriched from blood (not recorded which). These receptors came from a man in his forties who had been exposed to COVID-19.

This clone was observed once. J is TRBJ2-5 and V is TRBV12-3 or TRBV12-4; D might be TRBD1 (5 bases). This CDR3 comprises 12 residues. V was clipped by 5 bases and J by 4 bases, with 8 bases between them. The CDR3 DNA reads as TGTGCCAGCAGTCAGGGTACAGAGACCCAGTACTTC. Its translation is CASSQGTETQYF.

The V and J genes are TRBV19 and TRBJ1-5; D is undetermined. The CDR3 has 18 residues. The ends were cut back, 3 bases at V and 1 base at J, with 19 bases in the middle. CDR1 and CDR2 from the germline V gene are LNHDA and SQIVND (reference sequence). In DNA form, the CDR3 reads TGTGCCAGTAGTATTCCCGGAAGGGAGGGTTTGAGCAATCAGCCCCAGCATTTT. This encodes CASSIPGREGLSNQPQHF.

The rearrangement joins TRBV28 to TRBJ1-1; no definite D call. CDR1 MDHEN and CDR2 SYDVKM come from the germline V gene. This CDR3 has 14 amino acids. Trimming cost V 6 bases and J 0 bases, with 11 bases left between them. In DNA form, the CDR3 reads TGTGCCAGCAGCCTCAGTTACATGAACACTGAAGCTTTCTTT. Its translation is CASSLSYMNTEAFF.

The rearrangement joins TRBV10-3 to TRBJ2-1; 11 nucleotides align to TRBD2. Germline lookup yields CDR1 ENHRY and CDR2 SYGVKD. There are 14 residues in the CDR3. V gave up 6 bases and J gave up 7 bases; unmatched junction bases: 5. For the CDR3, the DNA is TGTGCCATCAGCCCGCTAGCGGGAGGTAATGAGCAGTTCTTC. As protein: CAISPLAGGNEQFF.

The J gene is TRBJ1-2, the V gene TRBV7-2, with TRBD1 as a possible D gene (6 bases). The V and J ends lost 2 bases and 8 bases respectively, with 15 bases between them. CDR3 length equals 14 residues. Looked up from germline, CDR1 is SGHTA and CDR2 is FQGNSA. The CDR3 here is CASSLKVGGGGYTF. The CDR3 nucleotides read TGTGCCAGCAGCTTAAAAGTTGGGGGCGGCGGCTACACCTTC.

This clone was detected once. This chain joins TRBV6-2 or TRBV6-3 and TRBJ2-1, with 10 bases matching TRBD1. This CDR3 contains 13 residues. J was trimmed by 8 bases and V by 6 bases; bases with no gene match: 4. Germline V gives CDR1 MNHEY, CDR2 SVGEGT. The CDR3 region has the DNA TGTGCCAGCAGCCAAGGGACAGGGGATGAGCAGTTCTTC. It specifies CASSQGTGDEQFF.

The genes are TRBV6-1 and TRBJ1-6, with a possible D match to TRBD1 (5 bases). This CDR3 is 15 amino acids long. V lost 2 bases and J 8 bases, leaving 13 bases between the germline ends. Germline V gene data show CDR1 as MNHNS and CDR2 as SASEGT. CDR3 protein: CASSEPQGPYSPLHF. The CDR3 DNA reads TGTGCCAGCAGTGAACCGCAGGGTCCTTATTCACCCCTCCACTTT.

This chain links TRBV2 with TRBJ1-5; the D is unclear. V was pared by 3 bases and J by 4 bases, with 13 bases between. This CDR3 comprises 15 residues. From germline, CDR1 is SNHLY and CDR2 FYNNEI. The CDR3 sequence is CASSDTTITNQPQHF. The CDR3 bases are TGTGCCAGCAGTGATACAACAATAACGAATCAGCCCCAGCATTTT.

This chain connects TRBV2 to TRBJ2-1; 7 bases fit TRBD1. The CDR3 is 15 residues long. Trimming at V came to 9 bases and at J to 4 bases, leaving 12 bases not matched to a gene. In germline, CDR1 is SNHLY, CDR2 FYNNEI. The CDR3 region is CASHRGVEEYNEQFF. CDR3 sequence (DNA): TGTGCCAGTCACAGGGGAGTGGAGGAGTACAATGAGCAGTTCTTC.

The chain employs TRBV4-1 and TRBJ1-2; TRBD1 matches at 8 bases. CDR3 length equals 16 residues. Germline CDR1 is MGHRA and CDR2 is YSYEKL. The trim removed 4 bases at V and 4 bases at J, leaving 11 bases unmatched. Here the CDR3 reads CASSPLLQGAFYGYTF. In nucleotides, the CDR3 is TGCGCCAGCAGCCCACTGCTGCAGGGGGCTTTCTATGGCTACACCTTC.

This clone came up once. The chain carries TRBV28 and TRBJ1-2; the D is unclear. The V end lost 2 bases, the J end lost 2 bases, and 12 bases lay between the germline ends. Per the germline V gene, CDR1 is MDHEN and CDR2 is SYDVKM. The CDR3 runs 15 residues. CDR3 in amino acids: CASSLLYRENYGYTF. The CDR3 bases are TGTGCCAGCAGTTTACTCTACCGGGAAAACTATGGCTACACCTTC.

This sequence joins TRBV4-3 and TRBJ2-5; the match to TRBD1 covers 12 bases. The J segment lost 5 bases and the V segment lost 4 bases, leaving 5 bases of the junction unmatched. CDR3 length: 15 residues. Germline V lookup: CDR1 LGHNA, CDR2 YSLEER. CDR3 sequence (DNA): TGCGCCAGCAGCCTGGGACAGGGGGCTTGGGAGACCCAGTACTTC. The encoded protein is CASSLGQGAWETQYF.

The gene calls are TRBV7-9 and TRBJ2-1, with D possibly TRBD2 on 5 matching bases. The V gene lost 4 bases and the J gene lost 2 bases, with 12 bases spanning the gap. CDR1 and CDR2 (germline): SEHNR, FQNEAQ (reference sequence). The CDR3 runs to 15 residues. Here the CDR3 reads CASSYSGSTYNEQFF. The CDR3 region has the DNA TGTGCCAGCAGCTACAGCGGATCTACCTACAATGAGCAGTTCTTC.

This clone has only one observation. The V gene is TRBV7-9, the J gene TRBJ1-4, with TRBD1 as a possible D gene (5 bases). The V and J ends lost 3 bases and 8 bases respectively, with 13 bases between them. The length of the CDR3 is 14 residues. Germline V gives CDR1 SEHNR, CDR2 FQNEAQ (reference sequence). The CDR3 sequence: CASSLGQGGEKLFF. The CDR3, as DNA: TGTGCCAGCAGCTTGGGTCAGGGAGGGGAAAAACTGTTTTTT.